These 26 T cell receptor beta chains share one sample of origin, sequenced in a study of shared clonotypes between healthy human individuals. Measured with immunoSEQ multiplex PCR; TCRdb has only the in-frame clones, and not every one. The top ten hold more than 0.3% of the sample, which has approximately 350,000 clones, about 96% seen once. The source material was memory CD8+ T cells sorted from blood. Specified subset: CD45RO+ cells pooled with CCR7-negative TemRA cells. The receptors shown here come from a man younger than 45 in good health.

The chain links TRBV5-6 to TRBJ2-1; 10 nucleotides match TRBD2. In germline, CDR1 is SGHDT, CDR2 YYEEEE. V lost 1 base, J lost 8 bases, and 3 bases stayed unmatched. The CDR3 has 14 amino acids. The CDR3 loop reads CASSLYLAGDEQFF. The CDR3 DNA reads TGTGCCAGCAGCTTGTACCTAGCGGGAGATGAGCAGTTCTTC. The variable domain in full, completed from reference TRBV5-6 and TRBJ2-1, reads DAGVTQSPTHLIKTRGQQVTLRCSPKSGHDTVSWYQQALGQGPQFIFQYYEEEERQRGNFPDRFSGHQFPNYSSELNVNALLLGDSALYLCASSLYLAGDEQFFGPGTRLTVL.

Turning to this clone: This CDR3 is also generated by other DNA sequences in the sample. The chain carries TRBV5-1 and TRBJ2-3; the D is unclear. Germline values: CDR1 SGHRS, CDR2 YFSETQ. CDR3 size: 13 residues. V was trimmed by 2 bases and J by 3 bases, leaving 7 bases between them. CDR3 protein: CASSFSGTDTQYF. CDR3 nucleotide sequence: TGCGCCAGCAGCTTCTCCGGGACAGATACGCAGTATTTT.

The rearrangement joins TRBV27 to TRBJ2-7, with D possibly being TRBD1 (7 bases). The germline V and J ends were trimmed by 3 bases and 4 bases, with 16 bases remaining between them. CDR1 is MNHEY, CDR2 SMNVEV, per germline (reference sequence). The CDR3 covers 15 residues. The chain's CDR3 is CASSFGGGYLYEQYF. In DNA, the CDR3 is TGTGCCAGCAGTTTTGGAGGGGGCTACTTGTACGAGCAGTACTTC.

The chain recombines TRBV4-2 with TRBJ2-1, with D perhaps TRBD1 (6 bases). V was cut by 1 base and J by 0 bases, with 7 bases left in between. Germline values: CDR1 LGHNA, CDR2 YNFKEQ. The length of the CDR3 is 15 residues. The CDR3 coding sequence is TGTGCCAGCAGCCAAGCAGGGGTCTCCTACAATGAGCAGTTCTTC. Translation: CASSQAGVSYNEQFF.

J is TRBJ1-5 and V is TRBV10-2; D might be TRBD1 (5 bases). With 3 bases removed from V and 7 bases from J, the gap between germline ends came to 13 bases. Germline values: CDR1 WSHSY, CDR2 SAAADI. The CDR3 extends over 14 amino acids. The CDR3 loop is CASSDSRVEQPQHF. CDR3 nucleotides: TGCGCCAGCAGTGATAGCAGGGTGGAACAGCCCCAGCATTTT.

The V gene is TRBV30, the J gene TRBJ1-6; D ambiguous. The CDR3 has 13 amino acids. V was shortened by 1 base and J by 10 bases, with 11 bases between the two germline ends. Germline CDR1 is GTSNPN and CDR2 is SVGIG (reference sequence). CDR3 sequence: CAWSDTGHSPLHF. The CDR3 DNA follows: TGTGCCTGGAGTGACACCGGGCACTCACCCCTCCACTTT.

This chain uses TRBV5-1 with TRBJ2-3; D call uncertain. The germline CDR1 and CDR2 sequences are SGHRS and YFSETQ. The V gene lost 0 bases and the J gene lost 2 bases, with 7 bases spanning the gap. This CDR3 has 14 amino acids. For the CDR3, the DNA is TGCGCCAGCAGCTTGGCCCCCGCCACAGATACGCAGTATTTT. Its protein product is CASSLAPATDTQYF.

The CDR3 coding sequence is TGTGCCAGCAGCACGGACAAGGAGGCTCAAGAGACCCAGTACTTC. Translating it yields CASSTDKEAQETQYF. V and J are TRBV28 and TRBJ2-5; perhaps D is TRBD1 or TRBD2 (5 bases each). V dropped 6 bases and J dropped 2 bases, with 16 bases sitting between them. CDR1 is MDHEN and CDR2 is SYDVKM in the germline V gene. The CDR3 extends over 15 amino acids.

The chain uses TRBV29-1 and TRBJ1-2; 7 nucleotides align to TRBD1. The CDR3 spans 13 residues. From germline, CDR1 is SQVTM and CDR2 ANQGSEA. V lost 4 bases to trimming and J lost 3 bases; unmatched junction nucleotides: 5. CDR3 bases: TGCAGCGTTGCTAGGGGGCAGGACTATGGCTACACCTTC. Its protein is CSVARGQDYGYTF.

This clone occurred once. Written as DNA, the CDR3 is TGTGCCAGCAGCAACGAAAGGTCAAATCAGCCCCAGCATTTT. Its protein product is CASSNERSNQPQHF. The chain has TRBV6-5 and TRBJ1-5; D remains unclear. The V end lost 6 bases, the J end lost 4 bases, and 13 bases lay between the germline ends. The CDR3 is made up of 14 amino acids. The germline gives CDR1 MNHEY, CDR2 SVGAGI.

The V and J genes are TRBV5-8 and TRBJ1-1, with 8 bases identical to TRBD1. The J segment lost 8 bases and the V segment lost 2 bases, leaving 2 bases of the junction unmatched. This CDR3 is built from 12 residues. CDR1 and CDR2 (germline): SGHTS, YDEGEE. This CDR3 is CASSFWTGEAFF. In DNA form, the CDR3 reads TGTGCCAGCAGCTTCTGGACAGGGGAAGCTTTCTTT.

V gene TRBV28 combines with J gene TRBJ2-1; D is unclear. Deletions cut 6 bases from V and 10 bases from J, with 16 bases between. Germline loops: CDR1 MDHEN, CDR2 SYDVKM. The CDR3 length is 13 residues. CDR3 in amino acids: CASSEGGVSEQFF. CDR3 nucleotides: TGTGCCAGCAGCGAAGGTGGGGTAAGCGAGCAGTTCTTC.

The rearrangement links TRBV19 to TRBJ2-7, with TRBD2 matching 10 bases. The trim removed 4 bases at V and 6 bases at J, leaving 9 bases unmatched. The V gene's germline CDR1 is LNHDA and CDR2 SQIVND (reference sequence). The CDR3 extends over 15 amino acids. The CDR3 reads CASSKQREGPGEQYF. The DNA of the CDR3 is TGTGCCAGTAGTAAACAGCGGGAGGGCCCGGGCGAGCAGTACTTC.

This clone was counted between two and nine times. V usage is TRBV5-6 and J usage is TRBJ2-2, with D possibly being TRBD1 (6 bases). The CDR3 extends over 15 amino acids. The germline V and J ends were trimmed by 5 bases and 7 bases, with 18 bases remaining between them. Germline V gives CDR1 SGHDT, CDR2 YYEEEE. CDR3 sequence (DNA): TGTGCCAGCAGTCATGTGGGGGCGCGGGTCGGGGAGCTGTTTTTT. Translating it yields CASSHVGARVGELFF. The full variable domain, in which reference TRBV5-6 and TRBJ2-2 provide the parts outside the CDR3, is DAGVTQSPTHLIKTRGQQVTLRCSPKSGHDTVSWYQQALGQGPQFIFQYYEEEERQRGNFPDRFSGHQFPNYSSELNVNALLLGDSALYLCASSHVGARVGELFFGEGSRLTVL.

The rearrangement links TRBV27 to TRBJ1-1, with 7 bases lining up with TRBD1. The CDR3 loop spans 14 amino acids. Germline loops: CDR1 MNHEY, CDR2 SMNVEV (reference sequence). V lost 6 bases, J lost 0 bases, and 4 bases stayed unmatched. The CDR3 reads CASRVDRLNTEAFF. The CDR3 DNA is TGTGCCAGCAGGGTGGACAGGCTGAACACTGAAGCTTTCTTT.

This clone showed up just once. The genes are TRBV6-1 and TRBJ1-1; a weak D match, TRBD1 (5 bases). Germline CDR1 is MNHNS and CDR2 is SASEGT. Trimming removed 1 base from V and 8 bases from J, with 11 bases in between. The CDR3 sequence is 13 residues long. CDR3 coding DNA: TGTGCCAGCAGTGAAGTAGCGACAGCCGAAGCTTTCTTT. It specifies CASSEVATAEAFF.

The chain is built from TRBV7-2 and TRBJ1-3; 9 bases align to TRBD1. Trimming removed 6 bases from V and 0 bases from J; junction bases left unmatched: 6. The CDR3 runs to 16 residues. The germline gives CDR1 SGHTA, CDR2 FQGNSA. The CDR3 DNA follows: TGTGCCAGCAGAATACAGGGGGCCCCCTCTGGAAACACCATATATTTT. This encodes CASRIQGAPSGNTIYF. Using reference TRBV7-2 and TRBJ1-3 for the parts outside the CDR3, the full variable domain is GAGVSQSPSNKVTEKGKDVELRCDPISGHTALYWYRQSLGQGLEFLIYFQGNSAPDKSGLPSDRFSAERTGGSVSTLTIQRTQQEDSAVYLCASRIQGAPSGNTIYFGEGSWLTVV.

The chain links TRBV7-2 to TRBJ2-1, with TRBD2 matching 8 bases. This CDR3 has 15 residues. The V gene end was trimmed by 4 bases and the J gene end by 6 bases; junction bases not matched to a gene: 8. Looked up from germline, CDR1 is SGHTA and CDR2 is FQGNSA. CDR3 coding DNA: TGTGCCAGCAGCTGGGGACTAGGTCCTATCAATGAGCAGTTCTTC. Residues: CASSWGLGPINEQFF.

This sequence joins TRBV10-3 and TRBJ1-2; 7 positions match TRBD1. This CDR3 is 13 amino acids long. Germline V gives CDR1 ENHRY, CDR2 SYGVKD. Trimming cost V 2 bases and J 7 bases; bases outside gene matches: 4. As DNA, the CDR3 is TGTGCCATCAGTGAGAGTACAGGGGCTGGCTACACCTTC. It is translated as CAISESTGAGYTF.

The genes are TRBV5-5 and TRBJ1-4, with 7 bases matching TRBD1. Germline lookup yields CDR1 SGHKS and CDR2 YYEKEE (reference sequence). Trimming at V came to 1 base and at J to 4 bases, leaving 1 base not matched to a gene. This CDR3 comprises 14 residues. In DNA form, the CDR3 reads TGTGCCAGCAGCTTGACAGGGGATAATGAAAAACTGTTTTTT. It is translated as CASSLTGDNEKLFF.

The chain recombines TRBV27 with TRBJ2-3, with 15 bases lining up with TRBD2. With V trimmed by 3 bases and J by 3 bases, 4 bases remained unmatched. This CDR3 is 17 amino acids long. Germline values: CDR1 MNHEY, CDR2 SMNVEV (reference sequence). CDR3 nucleotides: TGTGCCAGCAGTTTGGGGACTAGCGGGAGGAGGACAGATACGCAGTATTTT. Residues: CASSLGTSGRRTDTQYF.

The J gene is TRBJ2-2, the V gene TRBV5-1; D call uncertain. CDR3 length: 14 amino acids. Trimming took off 3 bases at V and 5 bases at J, with 11 bases between the two ends. Germline V CDR1 and CDR2: SGHRS, YFSETQ. The CDR3 nucleotides read TGCGCCAGCAGCTGGAATTCGGTGACCGGGGAGCTGTTTTTT. Its protein product is CASSWNSVTGELFF.

The genes are TRBV7-2 and TRBJ1-5; D perhaps matches TRBD1 (6 bases). The CDR3 totals 13 residues. Germline CDR1 reads SGHTA; CDR2 reads FQGNSA. V was shortened by 1 base and J by 6 bases, with 7 bases between the two germline ends. The CDR3 DNA sequence: TGTGCCAGCAGCTTAGGCAGGGGTCAGCCCCAGCATTTT. It yields the protein CASSLGRGQPQHF.

The chain has TRBV5-1 and TRBJ2-7; D tentatively fits TRBD1 or TRBD2 (5 bases each). V was clipped by 4 bases and J by 3 bases, with 8 bases between them. CDR3 size: 12 residues. Germline CDR1 is SGHRS and CDR2 is YFSETQ. The CDR3 reads CASSRDGYEQYF. The CDR3, as DNA: TGCGCCAGCAGCCGGGACGGCTACGAGCAGTACTTC.

The V and J genes are TRBV4-1 and TRBJ2-5; 8 nucleotides agree with TRBD1. The CDR3 extends over 18 amino acids. The germline V gene encodes CDR1 MGHRA and CDR2 YSYEKL. V lost 2 bases to trimming and J lost 5 bases; unmatched junction nucleotides: 16. The CDR3 sequence is CASSQTAHRTGYGETQYF. The DNA for the CDR3 is TGCGCCAGCAGCCAAACCGCCCACAGGACAGGGTACGGGGAGACCCAGTACTTC.

The rearrangement joins TRBV20-1 to TRBJ1-2, with D uncertain. V dropped 3 bases and J dropped 4 bases, with 6 bases sitting between them. Germline-derived CDR1 and CDR2 are DFQATT and SNEGSKA (reference sequence). CDR3 size: 11 residues. This CDR3 is CSARVAYGYTF. For the CDR3, the DNA is TGCAGTGCTAGGGTGGCCTATGGCTACACCTTC.